This T cell receptor (beta chain) originates from a study of T-cell reconstitution after alpha-beta-depleted transplantation in children (dated by TCRdb to 2016 to 2017). For the study in its entirety: Using TCR repertoire profiling, the study followed T-cell immune reconstitution in a quantitative way in children after TCRalphabeta/CD19-depleted allogeneic hematopoietic cell transplantation. General findings and caveats noted by the study authors: Hyperexpanded clone frequencies declined over subsequent months; after one year, T-cell counts and TCRbeta diversity were mostly attributed to newly produced T cells. Apparently early alphabetaT-cell count recovery about two months after transplant reportedly relied on only several hundred rapidly expanded clones derived from non-depleted graft cells. In some patients, high TCRbeta diversity at day 60 was attributed to recipient T cells and intrathymic progenitors that had survived conditioning.

Libraries were constructed by PCR. Sequencing instrument: Illumina HiSeq 2500. To normalize quantification of the TCRbeta repertoire, the TCR libraries were built with molecular barcoding that relied on unique molecular identifiers. TCRdb trimmed public reads at Q25 via fastp, called clones via MiXCR and kept in-frame beta chains. Each CDR3 protein gets just one entry, which takes the most common genes and DNA from the rows behind it. The sample contains about 310,000 distinct CDR3 sequences, roughly 21% of them found a single time. Of the sample, approximately 10% is held by the ten largest clones. On this clonotype itself: The antigen it recognizes is unknown. It has no much larger one-base neighbor in the sample; base qualities were not kept.

Trimming takes 4 bases off V and 6 bases off J; junction bases not matched to a gene: 7. The CDR3 measures 14 amino acids from cysteine to phenylalanine. Only the CDR3 region is kept as DNA, spanning 42 bases read in frame from base 1. CDR1 and CDR2, per the germline V gene, are SGHRS and YFSETQ. Interpreted using the paper, the treatment or condition label stands for: allogeneic hematopoietic cell transplantation with graft depleted of TCRalphabeta T cells and CD19 B cells. The transplant recipients were children given TCRalphabeta/CD19-depleted allogeneic hematopoietic cell grafts. The sample in question was PBMCs, mostly from graft donor cells, obtained 180 days after TCRalphabeta/CD19-depleted stem cell transplant. This receptor was obtained from a male patient younger than 18 who had a stem cell transplant for acute lymphoblastic leukemia, so the T cells may come from the graft donor. The chain uses TRBV5-1 and TRBJ2-7; 10 bases in the middle match TRBD2. The CDR3: CASSDGLAASEQYF. The sequenced DNA: TGCGCCAGCAGCGATGGACTAGCGGCCTCCGAGCAGTACTTC.